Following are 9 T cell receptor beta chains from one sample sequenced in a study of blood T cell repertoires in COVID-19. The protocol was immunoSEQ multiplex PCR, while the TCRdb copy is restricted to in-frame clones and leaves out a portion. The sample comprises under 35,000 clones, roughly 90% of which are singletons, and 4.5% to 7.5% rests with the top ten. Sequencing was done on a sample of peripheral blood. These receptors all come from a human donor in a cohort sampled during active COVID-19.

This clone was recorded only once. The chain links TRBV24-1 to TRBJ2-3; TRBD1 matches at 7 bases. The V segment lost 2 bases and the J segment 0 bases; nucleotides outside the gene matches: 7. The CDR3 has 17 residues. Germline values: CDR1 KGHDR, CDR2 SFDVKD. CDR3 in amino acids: CATSDSDRATSTDTQYF. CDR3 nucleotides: TGTGCCACCAGTGATTCAGACAGGGCAACTAGCACAGATACGCAGTATTTT.

The CDR3 DNA sequence: TGCGCCAGCCAGACGGACAGCACCTACGAGCAGTACTTC. Its translation: CASQTDSTYEQYF. The V gene is TRBV5-1, the J gene TRBJ2-7; the D gene is possibly TRBD1 (6 bases). CDR3 length: 13 amino acids. Germline CDR1 reads SGHRS; CDR2 reads YFSETQ. V was shortened by 7 bases and J by 2 bases, with 13 bases between the two germline ends.

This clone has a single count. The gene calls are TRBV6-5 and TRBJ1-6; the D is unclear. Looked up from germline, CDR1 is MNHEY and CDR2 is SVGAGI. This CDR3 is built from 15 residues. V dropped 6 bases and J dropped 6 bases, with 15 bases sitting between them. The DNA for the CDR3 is TGTGCCAGCAGCCCCGTCCCGAGTAGTAATTCACCCCTCCACTTT. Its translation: CASSPVPSSNSPLHF.

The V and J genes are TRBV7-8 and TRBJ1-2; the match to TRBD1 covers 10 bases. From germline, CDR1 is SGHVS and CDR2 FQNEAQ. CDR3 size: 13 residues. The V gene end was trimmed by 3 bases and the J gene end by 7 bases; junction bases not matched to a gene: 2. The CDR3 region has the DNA TGTGCCAGCAGCTTCGACAGGGGGCCTGGCTACACCTTC. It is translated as CASSFDRGPGYTF.

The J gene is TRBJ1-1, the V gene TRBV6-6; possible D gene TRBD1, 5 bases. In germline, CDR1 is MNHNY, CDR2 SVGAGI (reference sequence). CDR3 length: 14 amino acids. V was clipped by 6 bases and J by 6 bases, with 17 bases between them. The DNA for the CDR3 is TGTGCCAGCAGCAACGGGGGGGGGAGGCCTGAAGCTTTCTTT. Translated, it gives CASSNGGGRPEAFF.

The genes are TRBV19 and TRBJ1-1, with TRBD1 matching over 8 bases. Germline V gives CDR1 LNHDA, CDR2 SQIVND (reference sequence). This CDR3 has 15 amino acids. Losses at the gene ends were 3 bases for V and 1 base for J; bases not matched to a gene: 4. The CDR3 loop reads CASSIPTGANTEAFF. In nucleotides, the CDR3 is TGTGCCAGTAGTATTCCGACAGGGGCGAACACTGAAGCTTTCTTT.

The CDR3, as DNA: TGTGCCAGCAGTTACTCGATTGAGGGAAATCAGCCCCAGCATTTT. Translated: CASSYSIEGNQPQHF. The chain has TRBV6-5 and TRBJ1-5; D is unresolved. Germline V CDR1 and CDR2: MNHEY, SVGAGI. Deletions cut 0 bases from V and 4 bases from J, with 10 bases between. This CDR3 is built from 15 residues.

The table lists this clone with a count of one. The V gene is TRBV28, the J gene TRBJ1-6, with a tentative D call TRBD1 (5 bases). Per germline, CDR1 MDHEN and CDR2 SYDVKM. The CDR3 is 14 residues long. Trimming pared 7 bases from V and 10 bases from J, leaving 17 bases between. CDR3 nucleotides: TGTGCCAGCACCCCCCCACAGGATCGATCACCCCTCCACTTT. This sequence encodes CASTPPQDRSPLHF. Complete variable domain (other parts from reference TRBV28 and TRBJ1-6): DVKVTQSSRYLVKRTGEKVFLECVQDMDHENMFWYRQDPGLGLRLIYFSYDVKMKEKGDIPEGYSVSREKKERFSLILESASTNQTSMYLCASTPPQDRSPLHFGNGTRLTVT.

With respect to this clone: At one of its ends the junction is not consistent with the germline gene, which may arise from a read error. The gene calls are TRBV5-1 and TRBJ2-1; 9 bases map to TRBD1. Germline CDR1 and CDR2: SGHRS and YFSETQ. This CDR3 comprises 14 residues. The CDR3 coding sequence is TGCGCCAGCAGTTTGGGACAGGGCGCCAATGAGCAGTTCTTC. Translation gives CASSLGQGANEQFF. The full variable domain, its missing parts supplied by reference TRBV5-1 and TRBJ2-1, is KAGVTQTPRYLIKTRGQQVTLSCSPISGHRSVSWYQQTPGQGLQFLFEYFSETQRNKGNFPGRFSGRQFSNSRSEMNVSTLELGDSALYLCASSLGQGANEQFFGPGTRLTVL.